This TCR beta chain is from a study of blood T cell repertoires in COVID-19 (dated by TCRdb to about 2020). Describing the broader study: Collaborator samples came from the United States, Italy and Spain and covered acute and convalescent phases of COVID-19. The prospective study material was composed of cDNA or gDNA derived from T cells, B-cell-depleted T cells, or PBMCs. Deeply sampled blood TCRbeta repertoires from subjects exposed to, actively infected with, or recovered from COVID-19 were included in the dataset. The repertoires were released in a freely available public database intended as a resource for research on the immune response to SARS-CoV-2. The samples were drawn from two sources: the first 160 participants of the ongoing ImmuneRACE study, and 950 to 1,500 subjects contributed by 6 global collaborators. A de-identified subject ID, COVID-19 status, age in years and sex were almost always included in the sample metadata. HLA class I and class II types, where available, came from metadata supplied by the sample provider rather than from assay-based typing. Findings and caveats that apply to the study as a whole: How much clinical and demographic metadata was included differed by source and by participant, and the metadata was provided uncurated.

V is clipped by 3 bases and J by 2 bases, and the sequence between their germline boundaries is 23 bases long. Its CDR3 holds 19 amino acids, cysteine through phenylalanine. The CDR3 DNA has 57 bases and is translated from base 1. CDR1 and CDR2 are drawn from the germline V gene: SGHRS, YFSETQ. The immunoSEQ Assay, a bias-controlled multiplex PCR, was used to amplify TCRbeta CDR3 regions from genomic DNA. Per the original workflow: Within the assay, amplification of reference gene primers was used to estimate how many nucleated cells each sample contained. To quantify the absolute abundance of each unique TCRbeta CDR3 rearrangement, sequence reads were collapsed and filtered. For each sample, productive Simpson clonality was calculated by taking the square root of Simpson's diversity index across productive rearrangements. TCRdb's version of the immuneACCESS table is confined to in-frame rearrangements and falls short of the full clone set. An unresolved V gene accounts for under half of the shortfall where checked; the remainder is of unknown origin. V, J and clone size are taken as reported in that table, and D and trimming were inferred from the DNA itself. This sample gives under 100,000 clones in total; roughly 87% of them show up just once. In total, the top ten clones hold 15% of the sample.

Notes on this clone: What antigen it recognizes has not been identified. No much larger clone exists at a distance of one base, and base qualities are not known.

Each collaborating institution followed its own protocols to collect whole blood in K2EDTA tubes. For TCRbeta analysis, collaborators shipped samples in one of three forms: frozen whole blood, isolated PBMCs, or DNA extracted from either of those sample types. Sample: peripheral blood. Here the chain combines TRBV5-1 and TRBJ1-4, with a weak D call of TRBD1 (6 bases match). The TCR sequence derives from a male donor with acute or convalescent COVID-19. The CDR3 region: CASSSQLSRGLRTNEKLFF. The nucleotide sequence reads as follows: TGCGCCAGCAGCTCGCAATTAAGCAGGGGTTTAAGGACTAATGAAAAACTGTTTTTT.